This TCR beta chain was retrieved from a study of read filtering for tumor transcriptome and immune sequencing. Study-wide background: Mean patient age was roughly 66 years, range roughly 40 to 85; 17 male, 12 to 15 female.

The junction had 10 bases not matched to a gene; V was cut back by 5 bases and J by 4 bases. CDR1 and CDR2 (germline): LNHDA, SQIVND (reference sequence). This CDR3 is 15 amino acids long. This library used roughly 400 ng RNA and molecular barcoded adaptors spanning alpha/delta and beta/gamma chains. One entry per CDR3 protein, called by TCRdb with MiXCR from the reads. The table lists around 130,000 distinct CDR3 sequences, roughly 13% of them singletons. This clonotype was found many times. The source of this sequence is a donor aged 40 or over with multiple myeloma. The J gene is TRBJ2-7, the V gene TRBV19; 8 bases are shared with TRBD1. The specimen sequenced was a population of CD138-negative cells sorted from bone marrow. The CDR3 reads CASSPGGTGAYEQYF. The CDR3 nucleotides are TGTGCCAGTAGTCCTGGAGGGACAGGCGCTTACGAGCAGTACTTC.